These T cell receptor beta chains were read from a single sample in a study of early T cells in non-severe SARS-CoV-2 infection. TCRdb used MiXCR to reprocess the 5' RACE reads, holding one entry per CDR3 protein. The sample consists of roughly 81,000 distinct CDR3 sequences, 12% of them appearing once. Sequenced input: whole blood. The receptors shown here come from an adult who was a healthcare worker with PCR-confirmed SARS-CoV-2 infection or an uninfected control (not recorded which). CDR3s include the opening cysteine and the closing phenylalanine or tryptophan. The order of the fields is J gene, clone size, D gene, V gene, CDR3 DNA, CDR3 protein. The D gene is left open where the match is weak. Rows give clone size only sometimes, using once, few, many, or a class for an expanded clone.

J gene: TRBJ1-3
clone size: many
D gene: -
V gene: TRBV20-1
CDR3 DNA: TGCAGTGCTAGAAGGTGGGGCGCGGCTGGAAACACCATATATTTT
CDR3 protein: CSARRWGAAGNTIYF

J gene: TRBJ2-7
clone size: many
D gene: TRBD2
V gene: TRBV6-5
CDR3 DNA: TGTGCCACACGGAAAGGCGGGAGGTACGAGCAGTACTTC
CDR3 protein: CATRKGGRYEQYF

J gene: TRBJ2-5
clone size: many
D gene: TRBD1
V gene: TRBV5-4
CDR3 DNA: TGTGCCAGCAGCTCAGGACAGGGGAGAGAGACCCAGTACTTC
CDR3 protein: CASSSGQGRETQYF

J gene: TRBJ1-4
clone size: many
D gene: TRBD1
V gene: TRBV12-3/TRBV12-4
CDR3 DNA: TGTGCCAGCAGTCCGGTGGGACAGGCTAATGAAAAACTGTTTTTT
CDR3 protein: CASSPVGQANEKLFF

J gene: TRBJ2-1
clone size: -
D gene: TRBD2
V gene: TRBV7-8
CDR3 DNA: TGTGCCAGCAGCCTACCGGGACTACCCGAGAATGAGCAGTTCTTC
CDR3 protein: CASSLPGLPENEQFF

J gene: TRBJ2-1
clone size: many
D gene: TRBD2
V gene: TRBV7-9
CDR3 DNA: TGTGCCAGCAGCTTAGGCAGGACTAGCGGGAGGAGGAGGAATGAGCAGTTCTTC
CDR3 protein: CASSLGRTSGRRRNEQFF

J gene: TRBJ2-3
clone size: -
D gene: TRBD1
V gene: TRBV29-1
CDR3 DNA: TGCAGCGTTGCCCGGACAGGGGGCTCAGATACGCAGTATTTT
CDR3 protein: CSVARTGGSDTQYF

J gene: TRBJ1-3
clone size: many
D gene: -
V gene: TRBV7-6
CDR3 DNA: TGTGCCAGCAGTCCCAGGGGTGGAAACACCATATATTTT
CDR3 protein: CASSPRGGNTIYF

J gene: TRBJ1-5
clone size: many
D gene: -
V gene: TRBV18
CDR3 DNA: TGTGCCAGCTCACCATCGGGAGGGAATCAGCCCCAGCATTTT
CDR3 protein: CASSPSGGNQPQHF

J gene: TRBJ2-3
clone size: many
D gene: -
V gene: TRBV3-1
CDR3 DNA: TGTGCCAGCAGCCAAGACGTCCGAGATACGCAGTATTTT
CDR3 protein: CASSQDVRDTQYF

J gene: TRBJ2-7
clone size: many
D gene: -
V gene: TRBV11-3
CDR3 DNA: TGTGCCAGCAGCTCCTTCGGGGCAGGCGCCTACGAGCAGTACTTC
CDR3 protein: CASSSFGAGAYEQYF

J gene: TRBJ2-7
clone size: few
D gene: -
V gene: TRBV6-6
CDR3 DNA: TGTGCCACCATCAGACAGGAGAGCTCCTACGAGCAGTACTTC
CDR3 protein: CATIRQESSYEQYF

J gene: TRBJ1-1
clone size: many
D gene: TRBD1
V gene: TRBV5-1
CDR3 DNA: TGCGCCAGCAGCTTGATCAGGGGGTGGGATACTGAAGCTTTCTTT
CDR3 protein: CASSLIRGWDTEAFF

J gene: TRBJ2-2
clone size: -
D gene: TRBD2
V gene: TRBV13
CDR3 DNA: TGTACCAAGGCTAGCGGGGCCCGCACCGGGGAGCTGTTTTTT
CDR3 protein: CTKASGARTGELFF

J gene: TRBJ1-1
clone size: few
D gene: TRBD1
V gene: TRBV5-1
CDR3 DNA: TGCGCCAGCAGCCGCGACAGGGTCACTGAAGCTTTCTTT
CDR3 protein: CASSRDRVTEAFF

J gene: TRBJ2-1
clone size: many
D gene: TRBD1
V gene: TRBV6-5
CDR3 DNA: TGTGCCAGCGGGGAAGGACAGGGAGTATTCAATGAGCAGTTCTTC
CDR3 protein: CASGEGQGVFNEQFF

J gene: TRBJ2-5
clone size: many
D gene: -
V gene: TRBV2
CDR3 DNA: TGTGCCAGCAGGGCGCACGAGTCTCCCCAAGAGACCCAGTACTTC
CDR3 protein: CASRAHESPQETQYF